Reported below is one T cell receptor (beta chain). This entry comes from a study of blood T cell repertoires in COVID-19. Study details: Both acute and convalescent COVID-19 samples were obtained from the United States, Italy and Spain. From T cells, B-cell-depleted T cells, or PBMCs came the material, which was cDNA or gDNA.

The CDR3 runs 15 residues. Germline lookup yields CDR1 SGHVS and CDR2 FQNEAQ. Between the trimmed V and J ends, which lost 3 bases and 1 base, there was a span of 13 bases. Methods used by the authors: Reference gene primer amplification yielded estimated nucleated cell counts. Clones were read by immunoSEQ multiplex PCR, and TCRdb kept only the in-frame ones, dropping some. The V and J calls and clone size were taken over from that table, and D and trimming were inferred from the DNA. The table shows over 200,000 clones, with 80% to 85% occurring only once. V and J are TRBV7-8 and TRBJ2-7; a possible D gene is TRBD1 (5 bases). The receptor was derived from a man in his fifties with active or convalescent COVID-19. Sample: peripheral blood. The DNA of the CDR3 is TGTGCCAGCAGCTTGAGCAGGGAAAGGTCCTACGAGCAGTACTTC. Encoded protein: CASSLSRERSYEQYF.